The next 19 T cell receptor beta chains were all read from a single sample in a study of blood T cell repertoires in COVID-19. Produced via immunoSEQ multiplex PCR; TCRdb's table is partial and in-frame only. The sample records roughly 140,000 clones, approximately 88% being singletons. The specimen sequenced was peripheral blood. The receptors originated from a woman aged 45-59 years with acute or convalescent COVID-19.

The rearrangement joins TRBV25-1 to TRBJ2-7, with TRBD2 identical over 8 bases. CDR3 length: 13 amino acids. With 1 base clipped from V and 7 bases from J, the junction kept 3 bases outside the gene matches. CDR1 and CDR2 (germline): MGHDK, SYGVNS. CDR3 in amino acids: CASSELAGREQYF. The CDR3 DNA reads TGTGCCAGCAGTGAATTAGCGGGGAGGGAGCAGTACTTC.

V gene TRBV28 combines with J gene TRBJ1-3; 7 nucleotides agree with TRBD1. The CDR3 sequence is 15 residues long. Trimming took 6 bases from V and 2 from J; bases not matched to a gene: 7. Germline V CDR1 and CDR2: MDHEN, SYDVKM. The CDR3 here is CASSPTGDPGNTIYF. CDR3 coding DNA: TGTGCCAGCAGCCCCACAGGGGACCCTGGAAACACCATATATTTT.

V is TRBV2 and J is TRBJ2-2; 10 nucleotides line up with TRBD1. The J segment lost 3 bases and the V segment lost 8 bases, leaving 9 bases of the junction unmatched. Germline assignment: CDR1 SNHLY and CDR2 FYNNEI. The CDR3 loop spans 16 amino acids. CDR3: CASGDRGSWDTGELFF. DNA of the CDR3: TGTGCCAGCGGGGACAGGGGATCTTGGGACACCGGGGAGCTGTTTTTT.

For the CDR3, the DNA is TGCGCCAGCAGACCCGGGGGAGTGGGAGATACGCAGTATTTT. This translates into CASRPGGVGDTQYF. This chain uses TRBV5-1 with TRBJ2-3; tentative D call: TRBD2 (6 bases). Germline lookup yields CDR1 SGHRS and CDR2 YFSETQ. V gave up 5 bases and J gave up 5 bases, with 15 bases separating them. The CDR3 totals 14 residues.

This chain connects TRBV30 to TRBJ1-5; TRBD1 might be the D (6 bases). The CDR3 sequence is 13 residues long. Germline CDR1 and CDR2: GTSNPN and SVGIG (reference sequence). Trimming took 3 bases from V and 4 from J, leaving 10 bases between them. CDR3 protein: CAWSEQGNQPQHF. CDR3 in DNA: TGTGCCTGGAGCGAACAGGGTAATCAGCCCCAGCATTTT.

This chain connects TRBV7-9 to TRBJ2-5, with TRBD1 matching over 11 bases. The CDR3 runs to 14 residues. The junction had 6 bases not matched to a gene; V was cut back by 5 bases and J by 7 bases. Looked up from germline, CDR1 is SEHNR and CDR2 is FQNEAQ (reference sequence). CDR3 bases: TGTGCCAGCAGCCTCCGGGACAGGGGGACGACCCAGTACTTC. It encodes CASSLRDRGTTQYF.

The rearrangement links TRBV20-1 to TRBJ1-1, with D perhaps TRBD1 (6 bases). The CDR3 contains 11 residues. V was pared by 5 bases and J by 5 bases, with 9 bases between. Per the germline V gene, CDR1 is DFQATT and CDR2 is SNEGSKA (reference sequence). The CDR3 here is CSAYRVTEAFF. For the CDR3, the DNA is TGCAGTGCTTACAGGGTTACTGAAGCTTTCTTT.

The chain combines TRBV25-1 with TRBJ2-5, with no clear D. Trimming took off 10 bases at V and 2 bases at J, with 11 bases between the two ends. The CDR3 is 12 amino acids. CDR1 and CDR2 from the germline V gene are MGHDK and SYGVNS. The DNA of the CDR3 is TGTGCCACCCTTGAGCCACAAGAGACCCAGTACTTC. This encodes CATLEPQETQYF. Variable domain in full (rest from reference TRBV25-1 and TRBJ2-5): EADIYQTPRYLVIGTGKKITLECSQTMGHDKMYWYQQDPGMELHLIHYSYGVNSTEKGDLSSESTVSRIRTEHFPLTLESARPSHTSQYLCATLEPQETQYFGPGTRLLVL.

This clone was seen just once. J is TRBJ2-1 and V is TRBV28; TRBD1 agrees at 12 bases. The length of the CDR3 is 14 residues. The germline V gene has CDR1 MDHEN and CDR2 SYDVKM. V was clipped by 4 bases and J by 12 bases; unmatched bases: 7. The CDR3 region is CASSSGTGGAGQFF. Here the CDR3 DNA reads TGTGCCAGCAGTTCCGGGACAGGGGGCGCGGGGCAGTTCTTC.

The chain has TRBV2 and TRBJ1-5; D may be TRBD1 (6 bases). Looked up from germline, CDR1 is SNHLY and CDR2 is FYNNEI. V dropped 2 bases and J dropped 5 bases, with 13 bases sitting between them. The CDR3 consists of 15 residues. CDR3 coding DNA: TGTGCCAGCAGTGAATATCCAGGGGTGTATCAGCCCCAGCATTTT. Translation gives CASSEYPGVYQPQHF.

This sequence joins TRBV10-1 and TRBJ1-2; 11 positions agree with TRBD1. The CDR3 extends over 14 amino acids. Germline V gene lookup returns CDR1 WNHNN and CDR2 SYGVQD (reference sequence). J lost 10 bases, V lost 2 bases, and 6 bases had no gene match. This CDR3 reads CASSEGTGGSAYTF. The CDR3 DNA sequence: TGCGCCAGCAGTGAGGGGACAGGGGGAAGTGCCTACACCTTC.

The J gene is TRBJ2-1, the V gene TRBV27; 10 positions agree with TRBD2. The germline gives CDR1 MNHEY, CDR2 SMNVEV (reference sequence). V dropped 6 bases and J dropped 2; count of bases not matched to a gene: 1. CDR3 length: 14 residues. The CDR3, as DNA: TGTGCCAGCAGAGCGGGGGGGCCCTACAATGAGCAGTTCTTC. Translating gives CASRAGGPYNEQFF.

The rearrangement uses TRBV5-4 and TRBJ2-1; 9 bases align to TRBD2. Looked up from germline, CDR1 is SGHNT and CDR2 is YYREEE (reference sequence). V trimming: 3 bases; J trimming: 6 bases; junction bases outside the gene matches: 10. CDR3 length: 16 residues. The CDR3 protein is CASSSDWAGGTNEQFF. The CDR3 DNA reads TGTGCCAGCAGCTCCGATTGGGCGGGAGGGACCAATGAGCAGTTCTTC.

The chain combines TRBV3-1 (or the pseudogene TRBV3-2) with TRBJ1-4; a possible D gene is TRBD1 (6 bases). Germline assignment: CDR1 LGHDT and CDR2 YNNKEL (reference sequence). Trimming cost V 7 bases and J 3 bases, with 15 bases left between them. The CDR3 extends over 15 amino acids. The chain's CDR3 is CASTPRGKANEKLFF. DNA for the CDR3: TGTGCCAGCACCCCAAGGGGGAAAGCTAATGAAAAACTGTTTTTT.

The genes are TRBV5-4 and TRBJ1-2; D is unresolved. Germline V gives CDR1 SGHNT, CDR2 YYREEE (reference sequence). This CDR3 has 14 residues. V was shortened by 1 base and J by 8 bases, with 15 bases between the two germline ends. The CDR3 loop reads CASSLSGPTPGYTF. The CDR3 DNA follows: TGTGCCAGCAGCTTGAGCGGTCCAACGCCCGGCTACACCTTC. The entire variable domain, with the rest obtained from reference TRBV5-4 and TRBJ1-2, is as follows: ETGVTQSPTHLIKTRGQQVTLRCSSQSGHNTVSWYQQALGQGPQFIFQYYREEENGRGNFPPRFSGLQFPNYSSELNVNALELDDSALYLCASSLSGPTPGYTFGSGTRLTVV.

The rearrangement joins TRBV5-1 to TRBJ1-2, with D tentatively TRBD1 (6 bases). CDR3 size: 15 residues. Trimming took 0 bases from V and 1 from J, leaving 10 bases between them. From germline, CDR1 is SGHRS and CDR2 YFSETQ. The CDR3 spells CASSLERGINYGYTF. In DNA form, the CDR3 reads TGCGCCAGCAGCTTGGAGAGGGGGATTAACTATGGCTACACCTTC.

CDR3 amino acids: CASSLAEAGDFTEAFF. The CDR3, as DNA: TGCGCCAGCAGCTTGGCCGAAGCAGGGGATTTCACTGAAGCTTTCTTT. The chain uses TRBV5-1 and TRBJ1-1; tentatively, D is TRBD1 (6 bases). Trimming took 0 bases from V and 4 from J, leaving 16 bases between them. Germline CDR1 is SGHRS and CDR2 is YFSETQ. The CDR3 is 16 amino acids.

The J gene is TRBJ2-4, the V gene TRBV5-1, with TRBD2 matching over 10 bases. Germline V gene data show CDR1 as SGHRS and CDR2 as YFSETQ. The CDR3 runs 16 residues. Unmatched junction bases numbered 5, after V lost 2 bases and J lost 3 bases. This CDR3 is CASSLSGGADKNIQYF. The CDR3 nucleotides are TGCGCCAGCAGCTTAAGCGGGGGGGCCGACAAAAACATTCAGTACTTC.

J is TRBJ1-6 and V is TRBV3-1 (or the pseudogene TRBV3-2); maybe TRBD1 (5 bases). The V end was cut by 4 bases, the J end by 9 bases, with 16 bases between. Germline assignment: CDR1 LGHDT and CDR2 YNNKEL (reference sequence). The CDR3 consists of 15 residues. As DNA, the CDR3 is TGTGCCAGCAGCCCCGGGGGGGGGAAGGGTTCACCCCTCCACTTT. Amino acid sequence: CASSPGGGKGSPLHF.